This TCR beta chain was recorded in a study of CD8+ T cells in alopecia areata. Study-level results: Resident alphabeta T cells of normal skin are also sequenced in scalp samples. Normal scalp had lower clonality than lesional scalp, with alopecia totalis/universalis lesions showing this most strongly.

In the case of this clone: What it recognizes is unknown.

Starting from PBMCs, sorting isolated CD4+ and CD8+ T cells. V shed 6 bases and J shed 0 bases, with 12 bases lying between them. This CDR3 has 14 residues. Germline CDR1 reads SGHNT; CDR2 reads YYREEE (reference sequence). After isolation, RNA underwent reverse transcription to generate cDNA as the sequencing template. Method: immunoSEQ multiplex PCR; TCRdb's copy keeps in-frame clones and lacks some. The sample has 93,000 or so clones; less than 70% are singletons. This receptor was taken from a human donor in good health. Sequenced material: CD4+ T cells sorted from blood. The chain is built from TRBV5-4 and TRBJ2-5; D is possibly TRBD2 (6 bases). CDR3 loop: CASKPDYYQETQYF. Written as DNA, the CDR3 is TGTGCCAGCAAGCCGGACTATTACCAAGAGACCCAGTACTTC.